A selection of T cell receptor beta chains follows, all from one sample in a study of blood T cell repertoires in COVID-19. TCRdb keeps only in-frame clones here, not all; method: immunoSEQ multiplex PCR. The data contain 150,000 to 200,000 clones, around nine tenths of them singletons. The sample consisted of peripheral blood. The receptors come from a man aged 35-49 years with active or convalescent COVID-19. CDR3s include the opening cysteine and the closing phenylalanine or tryptophan. The D gene is left open where the match is weak. A clone size is listed for some rows: how often the clone was seen (once, few, many), or a class if it is expanded.

size: once
J: TRBJ2-4
V: TRBV4-3
D: NA
CDR3: CASSQDYGNWAKNIQYF
DNA: TGCGCCAGCAGCCAAGATTACGGGAATTGGGCCAAAAACATTCAGTACTTC

size: NA
J: TRBJ1-1
V: TRBV29-1
D: NA
CDR3: CSVEGLTMNTEAFF
DNA: TGCAGCGTTGAAGGATTAACTATGAACACTGAAGCTTTCTTT

size: NA
J: TRBJ1-1
V: TRBV3-1/TRBV3-2
D: NA
CDR3: CASSQAGVMTEAFF
DNA: TGTGCCAGCAGCCAAGCAGGGGTCATGACTGAAGCTTTCTTT

size: NA
J: TRBJ1-2
V: TRBV6-1
D: NA
CDR3: CASSEAASRRGYTF
DNA: TGTGCCAGCAGTGAAGCGGCCAGTCGTCGTGGCTACACCTTC

size: NA
J: TRBJ2-3
V: TRBV19
D: TRBD1
CDR3: CASSTYQGADTQYF
DNA: TGTGCCAGTAGTACCTACCAGGGGGCAGATACGCAGTATTTT

size: NA
J: TRBJ1-2
V: TRBV6-1
D: NA
CDR3: CASSEQGGYTF
DNA: TGTGCCAGCAGTGAACAGGGCGGCTACACCTTC

size: few
J: TRBJ1-2
V: TRBV2
D: TRBD1
CDR3: CASSEGTGGYGYGYTF
DNA: TGTGCCAGCAGTGAAGGGACAGGGGGATATGGCTATGGCTACACCTTC

size: NA
J: TRBJ1-6
V: TRBV9
D: NA
CDR3: CAKTRGDRPSPLHF
DNA: TGTGCCAAAACAAGGGGCGACCGACCCTCACCCCTCCACTTT

size: NA
J: TRBJ1-2
V: TRBV28
D: NA
CDR3: CASSLRGNYGYTF
DNA: TGTGCCAGCAGTTTACGGGGTAACTATGGCTACACCTTC

size: NA
J: TRBJ1-4
V: TRBV6-2/TRBV6-3
D: NA
CDR3: CASSGGRDNEKLFF
DNA: TGTGCCAGCAGTGGAGGGAGAGATAATGAAAAACTGTTTTTT

size: few
J: TRBJ1-5
V: TRBV2
D: TRBD1
CDR3: CASRLGQAENQPQHF
DNA: TGTGCCAGCAGGCTGGGACAGGCAGAGAATCAGCCCCAGCATTTT

size: NA
J: TRBJ2-3
V: TRBV7-2
D: NA
CDR3: CASSSPTPPTDTQYF
DNA: TGTGCCAGCAGCTCTCCGACTCCTCCCACAGATACGCAGTATTTT

size: NA
J: TRBJ2-1
V: TRBV7-2
D: TRBD2
CDR3: CASSLVRPGLAWDEQFF
DNA: TGTGCCAGCAGCTTAGTCAGACCGGGACTAGCTTGGGATGAGCAGTTCTTC